These 27 T cell receptor beta chains originate from one sample sequenced in a study of blood T cell repertoires in COVID-19 (dated by TCRdb to 2019 to 2021). To prepare the library, the immunoSEQ multiplex PCR assay was applied. This is the immuneACCESS table as TCRdb keeps it, with only in-frame sequences that have V and J called. A part of the clones is gone; compared with another copy, unresolved V genes explain less than half, and the rest is unexplained. The sample table holds about 100,000 clones, of which about 89% were seen once. Roughly 14% of the sample lies in the top ten. The sequencing input was peripheral blood. All receptors come from a man aged 50-60 years with acute or convalescent COVID-19.

This chain uses TRBV19 with TRBJ1-6, with TRBD1 identical over 10 bases. The CDR3 is 18 residues long. Germline V gene sequence: CDR1 LNHDA, CDR2 SQIVND (reference sequence). V lost 6 bases to trimming and J lost 0 bases; unmatched junction nucleotides: 8. CDR3 in amino acids: CASSPEGQGSSYNSPLHF. The CDR3 nucleotides are TGTGCCAGTAGCCCAGAGGGACAGGGGAGCTCCTATAATTCACCCCTCCACTTT.

The J gene is TRBJ1-1, the V gene TRBV7-2, with D perhaps matching TRBD1 (5 bases). Germline CDR1 and CDR2: SGHTA and FQGNSA. V was clipped by 7 bases and J by 4 bases, with 13 bases between them. The CDR3 is 13 residues long. The DNA of the CDR3 is TGTGCCAGCACCCGGTGGGGGGGCACTGAAGCTTTCTTT. Protein: CASTRWGGTEAFF. The complete variable domain, with remaining parts taken from reference TRBV7-2 and TRBJ1-1, reads GAGVSQSPSNKVTEKGKDVELRCDPISGHTALYWYRQSLGQGLEFLIYFQGNSAPDKSGLPSDRFSAERTGGSVSTLTIQRTQQEDSAVYLCASTRWGGTEAFFGQGTRLTVV.

The CDR3 DNA sequence: TGTGCCAGCAGTGAAGCAGGGGGAACTGAAGCTTTCTTT. Protein sequence: CASSEAGGTEAFF. The chain links TRBV2 to TRBJ1-1, with D perhaps TRBD1 (6 bases). V was shortened by 0 bases and J by 5 bases, with 7 bases between the two germline ends. Germline V gives CDR1 SNHLY, CDR2 FYNNEI. This CDR3 comprises 13 residues. The variable domain in full, with the rest retrieved from reference TRBV2 and TRBJ1-1, is EPEVTQTPSHQVTQMGQEVILRCVPISNHLYFYWYRQILGQKVEFLVSFYNNEISEKSEIFDDQFSVERPDGSNFTLKIRSTKLEDSAMYFCASSEAGGTEAFFGQGTRLTVV.

J is TRBJ2-7 and V is TRBV28; tentatively, D is TRBD1 (6 bases). Germline CDR1 is MDHEN and CDR2 is SYDVKM. The V and J ends lost 8 bases and 0 bases respectively, with 11 bases between them. This CDR3 has 13 residues. The CDR3 DNA is TGTGCCAGCTTTGACAGGAGCTCCTACGAGCAGTACTTC. Translated, it gives CASFDRSSYEQYF.

V is TRBV5-4 and J is TRBJ2-7; TRBD2 is a possible D gene (6 bases). V lost 0 bases and J 2 bases, leaving 18 bases between the germline ends. The CDR3 is made up of 17 amino acids. Germline V CDR1 and CDR2: SGHNT, YYREEE (reference sequence). The CDR3 DNA reads as TGTGCCAGCAGCTTGGCAGCGGGTAGCGGAAATACCTACGAGCAGTACTTC. Protein: CASSLAAGSGNTYEQYF.

The chain combines TRBV12-5 with TRBJ1-4, with TRBD1 matching 7 bases. CDR3 length equals 14 residues. The V and J ends lost 6 bases and 8 bases, in that order; junction bases with no gene match: 9. Germline CDR1 is LGHNT and CDR2 is FRNRAP. The CDR3 sequence: CASGREGGFEKLFF. CDR3 sequence (DNA): TGTGCTAGTGGCCGAGAAGGGGGCTTCGAAAAACTGTTTTTT.

This clone was counted only a few times. This chain uses TRBV29-1 with TRBJ2-7, with D possibly being TRBD1 (7 bases). Germline V gives CDR1 SQVTM, CDR2 ANQGSEA. CDR3 length: 12 residues. V lost 3 bases, J lost 5 bases, and 11 bases lay in between. CDR3 DNA sequence: TGCAGCGTTGAGACAGGGAGGAACGAGCAGTACTTC. This encodes CSVETGRNEQYF.

This clone was counted only a few times. This chain uses TRBV3-1 (or the pseudogene TRBV3-2) with TRBJ2-5; tentative D call: TRBD1 (5 bases). Per the germline V gene, CDR1 is LGHDT and CDR2 is YNNKEL (reference sequence). V was shortened by 4 bases and J by 2 bases, with 14 bases between the two germline ends. The CDR3 is 15 amino acids. This CDR3 reads CASSRYPTAQETQYF. The CDR3 bases are TGTGCCAGCAGCCGATACCCGACAGCACAAGAGACCCAGTACTTC.

V gene TRBV3-1 (or the pseudogene TRBV3-2) combines with J gene TRBJ1-1; D unresolved. Germline assignment: CDR1 LGHDT and CDR2 YNNKEL (reference sequence). V lost 2 bases and J 4 bases, leaving 11 bases between the germline ends. CDR3 length: 14 amino acids. This CDR3 is CASSQTVNPTEAFF. Here the CDR3 DNA reads TGTGCCAGCAGCCAAACAGTTAACCCCACTGAAGCTTTCTTT.

This chain uses TRBV5-1 with TRBJ2-5; maybe TRBD2 (5 bases). This CDR3 has 13 residues. Per the germline V gene, CDR1 is SGHRS and CDR2 is YFSETQ. V was trimmed by 0 bases and J by 7 bases, leaving 10 bases between them. The CDR3: CASSLALAGTQYF. CDR3 in DNA: TGCGCCAGCAGCTTGGCCCTAGCTGGGACCCAGTACTTC.

This chain connects TRBV3-1 (or the pseudogene TRBV3-2) to TRBJ2-7; 7 nucleotides line up with TRBD1. V trimming: 8 bases; J trimming: 2 bases; junction bases outside the gene matches: 6. The CDR3 covers 13 residues. Looked up from germline, CDR1 is LGHDT and CDR2 is YNNKEL (reference sequence). The chain's CDR3 is CASSPGQTYEQYF. In DNA form, the CDR3 reads TGTGCCAGCTCTCCGGGACAGACCTACGAGCAGTACTTC.

There are a few counts of this clone. The CDR3 DNA reads as TGTGCCATCAGTGATTGGGGGGGCAGCACCTCCAGAGACGAGCAGTACTTC. Translation gives CAISDWGGSTSRDEQYF. The chain is built from TRBV10-3 and TRBJ2-7, with D tentatively TRBD2 (7 bases). This CDR3 contains 17 residues. Trimming took 3 bases from V and 5 from J, leaving 23 bases between them. Germline V CDR1 and CDR2: ENHRY, SYGVKD.

The sample holds one count of this clone. The rearrangement links TRBV3-1 (or the pseudogene TRBV3-2) to TRBJ2-1, with 10 bases matching TRBD2. The V gene end was trimmed by 1 base and the J gene end by 14 bases; junction bases not matched to a gene: 11. CDR3 length equals 15 residues. CDR1 and CDR2 (germline): LGHDT, YNNKEL (reference sequence). The CDR3 is CASSQGDRLAGTKFF. CDR3 nucleotides: TGTGCCAGCAGCCAAGGGGATAGACTAGCGGGTACAAAGTTCTTC.

This chain uses TRBV5-1 with TRBJ1-2; TRBD1 might be the D (6 bases). V shed 0 bases and J shed 6 bases, with 9 bases lying between them. CDR3 length: 13 residues. In germline, CDR1 is SGHRS, CDR2 YFSETQ. Here the CDR3 DNA reads TGCGCCAGCAGCTTGGCGGGGGGCAATGGCTACACCTTC. Translation gives CASSLAGGNGYTF.

The rearrangement joins TRBV6-5 to TRBJ1-1; a possible D gene is TRBD1 (6 bases). Trimming left V 2 bases short and J 5 bases short, with 12 bases between. The CDR3 is made up of 14 amino acids. The germline CDR1 and CDR2 sequences are MNHEY and SVGAGI. The CDR3 DNA is TGTGCCAGCAGTTACACAGGGTTTGGGACTGAAGCTTTCTTT. Translation: CASSYTGFGTEAFF.

The genes are TRBV5-1 and TRBJ1-1; the D gene is possibly TRBD1 (6 bases). The CDR3 runs 16 residues. V lost 4 bases and J lost 4, with 20 bases in between. Germline V gene data show CDR1 as SGHRS and CDR2 as YFSETQ. This chain's CDR3 is CASSRGGVRDSTEAFF. DNA for the CDR3: TGCGCCAGCAGCAGGGGGGGAGTACGAGATAGCACTGAAGCTTTCTTT. The entire variable domain, with the rest obtained from reference TRBV5-1 and TRBJ1-1, is as follows: KAGVTQTPRYLIKTRGQQVTLSCSPISGHRSVSWYQQTPGQGLQFLFEYFSETQRNKGNFPGRFSGRQFSNSRSEMNVSTLELGDSALYLCASSRGGVRDSTEAFFGQGTRLTVV.

The chain couples TRBV6-1 to TRBJ2-5; a weak D match, TRBD1 (5 bases). Germline V gene data show CDR1 as MNHNS and CDR2 as SASEGT. Trimming pared 2 bases from V and 1 base from J, leaving 8 bases between. This CDR3 spans 14 amino acids. The CDR3 spells CASSEWTLQETQYF. The DNA of the CDR3 is TGTGCCAGCAGTGAATGGACACTCCAAGAGACCCAGTACTTC.

The V gene is TRBV30, the J gene TRBJ1-5; 7 bases line up with TRBD1. Germline loops: CDR1 GTSNPN, CDR2 SVGIG (reference sequence). Losses at the gene ends were 0 bases for V and 7 bases for J; bases not matched to a gene: 9. The CDR3 runs 15 residues. DNA of the CDR3: TGTGCCTGGAGTGTACAGTCAGGGGGATGGCAGCCCCAGCATTTT. Its protein product is CAWSVQSGGWQPQHF.

The chain couples TRBV2 to TRBJ2-7, with 16 bases aligning to TRBD2. This CDR3 region has 18 residues. The V gene's germline CDR1 is SNHLY and CDR2 FYNNEI. V shed 4 bases and J 4 bases; nucleotides not matched to a gene: 10. The CDR3, as DNA: TGTGCCAGCAGTGGACCCGGGACTAGCGGGAGGGCCGGGTACGAGCAGTACTTC. Translating gives CASSGPGTSGRAGYEQYF.

A single count supports this clone. An end of the junction does not agree with germline; a read error may underlie this. The rearrangement links TRBV5-4 to TRBJ2-7; maybe TRBD1 (6 bases). CDR3 length: 13 residues. Germline V CDR1 and CDR2: SGHNT, YYREEE (reference sequence). CDR3 region: CASRQDSSDEQYF. Written as DNA, the CDR3 is TGTGCCAGCAGACAGGACAGCTCCGACGAGCAGTACTTC.

The V gene is TRBV2, the J gene TRBJ2-3; TRBD2 agrees at 10 bases. This CDR3 spans 18 amino acids. Germline values: CDR1 SNHLY, CDR2 FYNNEI. V lost 11 bases to trimming and J lost 1 base; unmatched junction nucleotides: 18. CDR3 loop: CASIRGLAGVGGTDTQYF. CDR3 coding DNA: TGTGCCTCCATAAGGGGCCTAGCGGGAGTAGGCGGCACAGATACGCAGTATTTT.

V gene TRBV10-2 combines with J gene TRBJ2-1; 12 nucleotides align to TRBD2. There are 14 residues in the CDR3. Germline loops: CDR1 WSHSY, CDR2 SAAADI. Losses at the gene ends were 6 bases for V and 3 bases for J; bases not matched to a gene: 0. The CDR3 coding sequence is TGCGCCAGCAGGACTAGCGGGAGCTACAATGAGCAGTTCTTC. Translation gives CASRTSGSYNEQFF.

V and J are TRBV5-4 and TRBJ2-3, with D possibly TRBD2 on 5 matching bases. Looked up from germline, CDR1 is SGHNT and CDR2 is YYREEE (reference sequence). This CDR3 contains 13 residues. With 4 bases removed from V and 4 bases from J, the gap between germline ends came to 10 bases. The CDR3 nucleotides are TGTGCCAGCAGCCAAACGGGATCAGATACGCAGTATTTT. Protein sequence: CASSQTGSDTQYF.

This chain joins TRBV11-2 and TRBJ2-7; possibly TRBD2 for D (5 bases). Trimming removed 3 bases from V and 0 bases from J, with 12 bases in between. There are 15 residues in the CDR3. Germline V CDR1 and CDR2: SGHAT, FQNNGV. CDR3 residues: CASSFGRALSYEQYF. In nucleotides, the CDR3 is TGTGCCAGCAGCTTCGGGCGGGCCCTCTCCTACGAGCAGTACTTC.

This clone has a handful of counts. The chain recombines TRBV5-1 with TRBJ2-3; D is perhaps TRBD1 (5 bases). The germline CDR1 and CDR2 sequences are SGHRS and YFSETQ. The CDR3 has 13 residues. V lost 4 bases, J lost 2 bases, and 8 bases lay in between. The CDR3 protein is CASSVTVTDTQYF. In DNA form, the CDR3 reads TGCGCCAGCAGCGTGACAGTCACAGATACGCAGTATTTT.

The J gene is TRBJ2-5, the V gene TRBV11-2; 8 bases match TRBD2. Germline V CDR1 and CDR2: SGHAT, FQNNGV. J was trimmed by 5 bases and V by 5 bases; bases with no gene match: 10. This CDR3 has 15 residues. The CDR3 protein is CASSPQAGVRETQYF. The CDR3 DNA reads TGTGCCAGCAGCCCCCAAGCGGGAGTCCGGGAGACCCAGTACTTC.

The chain joins TRBV2 to TRBJ1-2, with 7 bases that match TRBD1. J gave up 10 bases and V 6 bases, and 8 bases lay outside the gene matches. CDR3 size: 12 residues. Per the germline V gene, CDR1 is SNHLY and CDR2 is FYNNEI. The CDR3 DNA reads as TGTGCCAGCAGGGACAGGAGCTTCCCCTACACCTTC. This translates into CASRDRSFPYTF.